This TCR beta chain is drawn from a study of cytomegalovirus exposure and HLA in healthy donors. It was with 60 Vbeta and 13 Jbeta primers that the PCR ran. The protocol was immunoSEQ multiplex PCR, while the TCRdb copy is restricted to in-frame clones and leaves out a portion. The data contain about 130,000 clones, approximately 85% of them singletons. CDR3 length: 16 residues. V lost 3 bases, J lost 3 bases, and 18 bases lay in between. Germline CDR1 is SEHNR and CDR2 is FQNEAQ (reference sequence). The TCR comes from a boy aged 5-17 years in good health and CMV-seronegative. The chain links TRBV7-9 to TRBJ2-7, with D perhaps matching TRBD2 (5 bases). Sequencing was performed on PBMCs. For the CDR3, the DNA is TGTGCCAGCAGCTTCAGAATAACTCGGGAAAGCTACGAGCAGTACTTC. Amino acids: CASSFRITRESYEQYF.